A selection of T cell receptor beta chains follows, all from one sample in a study of T-cell memory formation after mild COVID-19. In TCRdb, the 5' RACE reads were re-called with MiXCR into one record per CDR3 protein. The table lists 400,000 to 500,000 distinct CDR3 sequences, about 20% of them singletons. The sequenced sample consisted of PBMCs or a T cell subset sorted from them (not recorded which). Receptors were obtained from an adult woman who had mild COVID-19 (a few samples of this study predate the infection). Cell type and time point are not known. CDR3s include the opening cysteine and the closing phenylalanine or tryptophan. D genes are given only for firm matches. Clone size is stated in some rows and not others, as once, few, many or a class when expanded.

cdr3_length clone_size j_call d_call v_call cdr3_nt cdr3_aa
15 few TRBJ1-6 - TRBV7-2 TGTGCCAGCAGCGCCCTCCCCGGACCGACTTCACCCCTCCACTTT CASSALPGPTSPLHF
14 few TRBJ2-1 - TRBV6-5 TGTGCCAGCACTCCTCAGGGGATTTCGGATGAGCAGTTCTTC CASTPQGISDEQFF
12 - TRBJ1-1 TRBD1 TRBV29-1 TGCAGCGTTGGTCGGGACAGGGGCCACGCTTTCTTT CSVGRDRGHAFF
14 - TRBJ2-7 - TRBV21-1 TGTGCCAGCACCGATCGACAGGGGCAGGGCGAGCAGTACTTC CASTDRQGQGEQYF
14 few TRBJ2-1 - TRBV7-2 TGTGCCAGCAGCCCGCCGGTGAGCTTCTTTAAGCAGTTCTTC CASSPPVSFFKQFF
14 few TRBJ1-3 - TRBV28 TGTGCCATACTGGACGGCAGAAGTGGAAACACCATATATTTT CAILDGRSGNTIYF
15 few TRBJ1-4 - TRBV7-2 TGTGCCAGCAGCTTAGTTTCTGCAACTAATGAAAAACTGTTTTTT CASSLVSATNEKLFF
14 many TRBJ2-2 - TRBV25-1 TGTGCCAGCGCTCGCAGAGGGGAGGCCGGGGAGCTGTTTTTT CASARRGEAGELFF
14 few TRBJ1-1 - TRBV12-3/TRBV12-4 TGTGCCAGCAGTTTAACGCAGACGAACACTGAAGCTTTCTTT CASSLTQTNTEAFF
10 many TRBJ2-5 - TRBV29-1 TGCAGCGTTGTGAGGGAGACCCAGTACTTC CSVVRETQYF
13 - TRBJ1-2 - TRBV15 TGTGCCACCAGCGGTTCCCTAAACTATGGCTACACCTTC CATSGSLNYGYTF
15 few TRBJ2-7 - TRBV7-2 TGTGCCAGCAGCTTAGCGGCCCGGACAGCCTACGAGCAGTACTTC CASSLAARTAYEQYF
16 few TRBJ2-7 TRBD2 TRBV6-5 TGTGCCAGCAGTTACTCGAGCGGGGGACCTTTCGGCGAGCAGTACTTC CASSYSSGGPFGEQYF
17 - TRBJ2-3 TRBD2 TRBV12-3/TRBV12-4 TGTGCCAGCAGTCCCCGGACTAGCGGGGGGGCGATGAATACGCAGTATTTT CASSPRTSGGAMNTQYF
11 many TRBJ2-7 - TRBV6-2/TRBV6-3 TGTGCCAGCAGTATCTCCTACGAGCAGTACTTC CASSISYEQYF
15 few TRBJ2-1 TRBD2 TRBV20-1 TGCAGTGCTAGTAGCGGGAGGCCCTCCTACAATGAGCAGTTCTTC CSASSGRPSYNEQFF
14 - TRBJ1-2 - TRBV2 TGTGCCAGCAGTGAGGAGCACCCTAACTATGGCTACACCTTC CASSEEHPNYGYTF
14 - TRBJ1-4 - TRBV7-9 TGTGCCAGCAGCCGGGAAGGTTTCAATGAAAAACTGTTTTTT CASSREGFNEKLFF
11 many TRBJ2-7 - TRBV7-9 TGTGCCAGCAGCTTCGCTAGCGAGCAGTACTTC CASSFASEQYF
11 few TRBJ2-7 TRBD2 TRBV7-8 TGTGCCAGCAGCCTCACTAGCGGGCTTTACTTC CASSLTSGLYF
13 - TRBJ2-2 - TRBV9 TGTGCCAGCAGCGTTGTCCTCTCCGGGGAGCTGTTTTTT CASSVVLSGELFF
14 - TRBJ2-5 - TRBV29-1 TGCAGCGTTCTCTTTAGGAGCAGGCAAGAGACCCAGTACTTC CSVLFRSRQETQYF
14 few TRBJ1-1 TRBD1 TRBV6-1 TGTGCCAGCAGTGAAACAGGGGAAGGGACTGAAGCTTTCTTT CASSETGEGTEAFF
15 - TRBJ2-1 - TRBV24-1 TGTGCCACCAGTCCTGGGCCCCCAGGGTTGGATGAGCAGTTCTTC CATSPGPPGLDEQFF
13 - TRBJ1-1 - TRBV10-3 TGTGCCATCAGTGATGGTATGAACACTGAAGCTTTCTTT CAISDGMNTEAFF
15 - TRBJ2-7 - TRBV20-1 TGCAGTGCTACCTCCTACGGGAGTGTAGGCGACGAGCAGTACTTC CSATSYGSVGDEQYF
16 - TRBJ2-7 TRBD2 TRBV20-1 TGCAGTGCTAGAGATCCTACTACTAGCGGGATGTACGAGCAGTACTTC CSARDPTTSGMYEQYF
14 - TRBJ1-1 - TRBV7-2 TGTGCCAGCAGCATAACGCCCGGGCACACTGAAGCTTTCTTT CASSITPGHTEAFF
16 few TRBJ2-7 - TRBV24-1 TGTGCCACCAGTGATTTACCCGGGTCGGGGGTCTACGAGCAGTACTTC CATSDLPGSGVYEQYF
12 few TRBJ2-1 - TRBV29-1 TGCAGCGTTGAAAACGGGGTGGGATGGCAGTTCTTC CSVENGVGWQFF
14 few TRBJ2-2 - TRBV15 TGTGCCACCACCTTGATCAGGGGAACCGGGGAGCTGTTTTTT CATTLIRGTGELFF
14 - TRBJ1-1 - TRBV5-1 TGCGCCAGCAGCTTGGGTGCAGCCCACACTGAAGCTTTCTTT CASSLGAAHTEAFF
15 - TRBJ2-7 TRBD2 TRBV4-2 TGTGCCAGCAGCCAAGGGCTAGCGGACCCCTACGAGCAGTACTTC CASSQGLADPYEQYF
15 - TRBJ2-3 TRBD1 TRBV7-9 TGTGCCACTCTCGCGGGACAGGGGGCCTCAGATACGCAGTATTTT CATLAGQGASDTQYF
15 few TRBJ2-3 - TRBV4-1 TGCGCCAGCAGCCAAGAGAGGGGGGGGCAAGATACGCAGTATTTT CASSQERGGQDTQYF
12 - TRBJ1-1 - TRBV29-1 TGCAGCGTTGCTCAGGCAAACACTGAAGCTTTCTTT CSVAQANTEAFF
16 few TRBJ1-1 - TRBV3-1 TGTGCCAGCAGCCAAGTGCCGGGGGGGCTGAACACTGAAGCTTTCTTT CASSQVPGGLNTEAFF
17 - TRBJ1-5 TRBD1 TRBV7-9 TGTGCCAGCAGCTTAGCTCCGGGACAGGGGAGGGCTCAGCCCCAGCATTTT CASSLAPGQGRAQPQHF
13 few TRBJ1-1 - TRBV5-1 TGCGCCAGCAGCTTGGATGTACCTCGGGAAGCTTTCTTT CASSLDVPREAFF
13 - TRBJ2-3 - TRBV12-3/TRBV12-4 TGTGCCAGCAGCCGCGAGGTGGGAGATACGCAGTATTTT CASSREVGDTQYF
17 - TRBJ2-1 - TRBV6-6 TGTGCCAGCAGACCTGGGGACCTCCGGCATATTTGGAATGAGCAGTTCTTC CASRPGDLRHIWNEQFF
16 - TRBJ2-3 - TRBV20-1 TGCAGTGCTTATCCCCGGGGGCTCCGGGGCACAGATACGCAGTATTTT CSAYPRGLRGTDTQYF
17 - TRBJ2-3 - TRBV20-1 TGCAGTGCTATGACCCCACGGAGCGACGCAAGCACAGATACGCAGTATTTT CSAMTPRSDASTDTQYF
15 - TRBJ1-1 - TRBV20-1 TGCAGTGCTCCTTGGCAGGGGCAATTACACACTGAAGCTTTCTTT CSAPWQGQLHTEAFF
16 few TRBJ1-2 - TRBV6-5 TGTGCCAGCAGTTACGATTCACTTCTGAGGCCTTATGGCTACACCTTC CASSYDSLLRPYGYTF
12 few TRBJ2-7 - TRBV6-6 TGTGCCAGCAATTCCGGGGGCTACGAGCAGTACTTC CASNSGGYEQYF
13 - TRBJ1-2 - TRBV5-1 TGCGCCAGCAGCTTGGACAGGGAGAATGGCTACACCTTC CASSLDRENGYTF
12 few TRBJ2-7 TRBD1 TRBV20-1 TGCAGTACTGACAGGGGCGCCTACGAGCAGTACTTC CSTDRGAYEQYF
14 - TRBJ2-7 TRBD1 TRBV7-6 TGTGCCAGCAGCCCGGGACAGGGGGTGGGCGAGCAGTACTTC CASSPGQGVGEQYF
16 - TRBJ2-3 - TRBV4-1 TGCGCCAGCAGGAAGCTTTCCGGTACTAGCACAGATACGCAGTATTTT CASRKLSGTSTDTQYF
14 - TRBJ2-7 - TRBV4-2 TGTGCCAGCAGCCAAGATCAGGTCTCCTACGAGCAGTACTTC CASSQDQVSYEQYF
13 - TRBJ2-2 - TRBV24-1 TGTGCCACCAGTGATTTTAACACCGGGGAGCTGTTTTTT CATSDFNTGELFF
14 - TRBJ2-2 TRBD2 TRBV7-9 TGTGCCAGCAGCCCAGAAGCGGGATCTGGGGAGCTGTTTTTT CASSPEAGSGELFF
16 - TRBJ1-6 TRBD1 TRBV20-1 TGCAGTGCTACACGACAGGGGGCCGGATATAATTCACCACTCCACTTT CSATRQGAGYNSPLHF
15 few TRBJ1-1 - TRBV12-3/TRBV12-4 TGTGCCAGCGCCCTTAGGGGGGTCGCCGACACTGAAGCTTTCTTT CASALRGVADTEAFF
16 few TRBJ2-5 - TRBV18 TGTGCCAGCTCACCGAGAATAACAGGGAGCGTGGAGACCCAGTACTTC CASSPRITGSVETQYF
14 - TRBJ2-2 TRBD1 TRBV5-1 TGCGCCAGCAGCTCCGGGACAGACACCGGGGAGCTGTTTTTT CASSSGTDTGELFF
13 many TRBJ1-2 - TRBV7-2 TGTGCCAGCAGCCCCACAGGGATATATGGCTACACCTTC CASSPTGIYGYTF